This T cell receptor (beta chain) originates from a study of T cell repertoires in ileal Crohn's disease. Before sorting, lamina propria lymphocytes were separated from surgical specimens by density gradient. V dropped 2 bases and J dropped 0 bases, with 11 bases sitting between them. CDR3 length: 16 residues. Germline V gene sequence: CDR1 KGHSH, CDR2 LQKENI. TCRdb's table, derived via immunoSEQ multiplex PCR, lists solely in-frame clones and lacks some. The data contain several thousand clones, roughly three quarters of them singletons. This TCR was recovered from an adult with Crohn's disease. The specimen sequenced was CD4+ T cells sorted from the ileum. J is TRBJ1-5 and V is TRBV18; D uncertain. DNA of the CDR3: TGTGCCAGCTCACCAGGGCAGGCCTCTAGCAATCAGCCCCAGCATTTT. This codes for CASSPGQASSNQPQHF.